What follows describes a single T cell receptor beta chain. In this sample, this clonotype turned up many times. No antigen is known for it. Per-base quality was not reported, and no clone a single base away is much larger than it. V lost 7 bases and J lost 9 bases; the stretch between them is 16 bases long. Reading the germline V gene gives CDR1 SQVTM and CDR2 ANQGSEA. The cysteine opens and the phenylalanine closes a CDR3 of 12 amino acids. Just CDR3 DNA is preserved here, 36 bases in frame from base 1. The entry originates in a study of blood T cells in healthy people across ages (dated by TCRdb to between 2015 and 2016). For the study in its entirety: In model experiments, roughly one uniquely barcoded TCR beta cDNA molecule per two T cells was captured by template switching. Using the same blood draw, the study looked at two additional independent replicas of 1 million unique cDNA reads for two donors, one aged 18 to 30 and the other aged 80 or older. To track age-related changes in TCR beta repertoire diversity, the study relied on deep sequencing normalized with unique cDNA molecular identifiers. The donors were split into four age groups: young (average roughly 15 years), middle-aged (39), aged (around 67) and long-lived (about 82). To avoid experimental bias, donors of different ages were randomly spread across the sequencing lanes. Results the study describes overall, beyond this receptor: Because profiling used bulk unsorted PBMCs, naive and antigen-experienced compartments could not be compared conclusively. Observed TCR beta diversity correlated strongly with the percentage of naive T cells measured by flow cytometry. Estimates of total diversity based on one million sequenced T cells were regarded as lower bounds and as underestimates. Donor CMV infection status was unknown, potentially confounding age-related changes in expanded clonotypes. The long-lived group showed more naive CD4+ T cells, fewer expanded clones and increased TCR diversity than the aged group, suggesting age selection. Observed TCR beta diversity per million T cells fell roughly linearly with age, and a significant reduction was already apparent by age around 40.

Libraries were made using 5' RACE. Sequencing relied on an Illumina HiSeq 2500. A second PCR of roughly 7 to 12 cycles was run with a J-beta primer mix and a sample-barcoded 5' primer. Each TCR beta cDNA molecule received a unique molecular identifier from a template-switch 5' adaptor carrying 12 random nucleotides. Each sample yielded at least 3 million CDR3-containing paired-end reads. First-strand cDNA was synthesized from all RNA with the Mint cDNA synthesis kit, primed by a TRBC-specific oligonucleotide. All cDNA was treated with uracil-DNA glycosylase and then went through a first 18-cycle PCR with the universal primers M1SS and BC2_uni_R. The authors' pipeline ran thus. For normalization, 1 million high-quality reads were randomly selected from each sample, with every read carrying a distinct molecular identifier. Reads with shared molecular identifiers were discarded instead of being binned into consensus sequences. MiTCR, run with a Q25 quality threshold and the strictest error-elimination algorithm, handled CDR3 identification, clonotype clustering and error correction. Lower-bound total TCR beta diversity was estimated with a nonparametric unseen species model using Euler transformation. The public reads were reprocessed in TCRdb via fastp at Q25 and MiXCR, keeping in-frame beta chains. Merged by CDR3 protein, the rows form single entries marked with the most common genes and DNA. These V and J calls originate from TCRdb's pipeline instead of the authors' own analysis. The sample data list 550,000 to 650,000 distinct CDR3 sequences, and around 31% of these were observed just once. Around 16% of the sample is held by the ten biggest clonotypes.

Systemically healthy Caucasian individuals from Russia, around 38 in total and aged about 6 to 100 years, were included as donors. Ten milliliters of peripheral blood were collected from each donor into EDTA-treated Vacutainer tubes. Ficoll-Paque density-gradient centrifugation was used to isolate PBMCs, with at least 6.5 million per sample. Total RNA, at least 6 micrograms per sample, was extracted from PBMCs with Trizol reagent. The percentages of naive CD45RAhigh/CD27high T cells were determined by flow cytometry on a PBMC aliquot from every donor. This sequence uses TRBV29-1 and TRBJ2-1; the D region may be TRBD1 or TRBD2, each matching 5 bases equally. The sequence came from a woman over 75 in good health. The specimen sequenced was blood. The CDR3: CSGTGTAPEQFF. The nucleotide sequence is TGCAGCGGAACCGGGACGGCCCCTGAGCAGTTCTTC.